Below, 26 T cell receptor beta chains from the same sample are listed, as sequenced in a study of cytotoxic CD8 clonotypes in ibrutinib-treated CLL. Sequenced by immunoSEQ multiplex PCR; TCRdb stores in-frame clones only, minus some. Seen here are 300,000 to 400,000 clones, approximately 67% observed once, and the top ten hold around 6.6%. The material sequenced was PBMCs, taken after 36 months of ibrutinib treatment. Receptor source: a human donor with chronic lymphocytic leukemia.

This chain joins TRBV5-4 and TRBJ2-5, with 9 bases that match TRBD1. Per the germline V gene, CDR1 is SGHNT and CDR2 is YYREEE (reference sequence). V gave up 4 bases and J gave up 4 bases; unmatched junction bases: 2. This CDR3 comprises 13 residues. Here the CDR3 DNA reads TGTGCCAGCAGCGCGACAGGGGGAGAGACCCAGTACTTC. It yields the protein CASSATGGETQYF.

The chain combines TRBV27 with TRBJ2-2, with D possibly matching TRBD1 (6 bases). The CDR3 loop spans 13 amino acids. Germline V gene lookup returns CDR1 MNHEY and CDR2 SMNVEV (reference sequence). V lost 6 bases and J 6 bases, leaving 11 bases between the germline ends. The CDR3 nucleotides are TGTGCCAGCAGGTTCGACAGGTCCGGGGAGCTGTTTTTT. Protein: CASRFDRSGELFF.

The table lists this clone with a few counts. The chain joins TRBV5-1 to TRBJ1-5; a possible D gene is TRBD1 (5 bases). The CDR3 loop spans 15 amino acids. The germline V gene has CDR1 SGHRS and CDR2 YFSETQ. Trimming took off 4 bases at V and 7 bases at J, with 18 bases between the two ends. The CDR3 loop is CASSPEGRGRQPQHF. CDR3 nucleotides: TGCGCCAGCAGCCCGGAGGGGAGGGGTAGACAGCCCCAGCATTTT.

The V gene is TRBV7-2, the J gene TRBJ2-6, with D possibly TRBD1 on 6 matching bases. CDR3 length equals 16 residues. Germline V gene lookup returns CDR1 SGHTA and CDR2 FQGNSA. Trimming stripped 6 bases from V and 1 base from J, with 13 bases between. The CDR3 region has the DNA TGTGCCAGCAGACATACCCAGGGGTCTGGGGCCAACGTCCTGACTTTC. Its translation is CASRHTQGSGANVLTF.

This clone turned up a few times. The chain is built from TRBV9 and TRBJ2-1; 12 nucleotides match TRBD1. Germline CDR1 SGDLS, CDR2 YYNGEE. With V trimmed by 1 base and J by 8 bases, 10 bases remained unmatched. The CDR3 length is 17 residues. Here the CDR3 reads CASSVTPGTGGFDEQFF. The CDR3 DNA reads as TGTGCCAGCAGCGTAACCCCCGGGACAGGGGGCTTCGATGAGCAGTTCTTC.

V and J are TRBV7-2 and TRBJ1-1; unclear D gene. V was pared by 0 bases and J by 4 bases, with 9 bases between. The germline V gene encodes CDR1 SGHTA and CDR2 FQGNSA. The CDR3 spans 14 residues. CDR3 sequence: CASSLADQITEAFF. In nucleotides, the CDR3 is TGTGCCAGCAGCTTAGCGGACCAGATCACTGAAGCTTTCTTT.

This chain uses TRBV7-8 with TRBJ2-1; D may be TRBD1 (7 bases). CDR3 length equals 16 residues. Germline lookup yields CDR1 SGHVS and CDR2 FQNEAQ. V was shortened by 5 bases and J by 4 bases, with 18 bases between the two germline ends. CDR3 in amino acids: CASSPDGGQSYNEQFF. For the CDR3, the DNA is TGTGCCAGCAGCCCAGACGGGGGACAGTCTTACAATGAGCAGTTCTTC.

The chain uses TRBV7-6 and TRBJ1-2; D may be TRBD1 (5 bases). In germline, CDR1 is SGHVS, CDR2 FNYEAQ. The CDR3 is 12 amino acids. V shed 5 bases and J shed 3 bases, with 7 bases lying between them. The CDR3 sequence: CASSRGDYGYTF. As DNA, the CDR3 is TGTGCCAGCAGCCGAGGGGACTATGGCTACACCTTC.

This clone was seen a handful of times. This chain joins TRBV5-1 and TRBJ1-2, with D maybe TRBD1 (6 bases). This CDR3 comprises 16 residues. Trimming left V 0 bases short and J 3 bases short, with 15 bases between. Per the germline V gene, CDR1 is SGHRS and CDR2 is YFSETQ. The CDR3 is CASSLGPGVQDYGYTF. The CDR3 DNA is TGCGCCAGCAGCTTGGGGCCAGGGGTTCAGGACTATGGCTACACCTTC.

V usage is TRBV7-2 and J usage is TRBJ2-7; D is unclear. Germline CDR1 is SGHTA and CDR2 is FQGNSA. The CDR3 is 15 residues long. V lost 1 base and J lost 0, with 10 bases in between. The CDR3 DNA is TGTGCCAGCAGCTTAGTTTCCAGTCGCTCCTACGAGCAGTACTTC. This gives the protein CASSLVSSRSYEQYF.

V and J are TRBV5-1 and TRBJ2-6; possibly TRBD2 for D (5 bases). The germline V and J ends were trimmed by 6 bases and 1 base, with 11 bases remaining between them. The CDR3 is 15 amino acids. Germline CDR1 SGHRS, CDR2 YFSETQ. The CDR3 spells CASKVTGSGANVLTF. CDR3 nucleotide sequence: TGCGCCAGCAAAGTGACGGGGTCTGGGGCCAACGTCCTGACTTTC. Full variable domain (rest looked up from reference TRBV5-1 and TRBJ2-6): KAGVTQTPRYLIKTRGQQVTLSCSPISGHRSVSWYQQTPGQGLQFLFEYFSETQRNKGNFPGRFSGRQFSNSRSEMNVSTLELGDSALYLCASKVTGSGANVLTFGAGSRLTVL.

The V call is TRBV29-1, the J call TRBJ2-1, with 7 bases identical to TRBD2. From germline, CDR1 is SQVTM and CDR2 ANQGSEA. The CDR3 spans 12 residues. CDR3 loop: CTSGGAYNEQFF. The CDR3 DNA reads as TGCACTTCTGGGGGGGCCTACAATGAGCAGTTCTTC.

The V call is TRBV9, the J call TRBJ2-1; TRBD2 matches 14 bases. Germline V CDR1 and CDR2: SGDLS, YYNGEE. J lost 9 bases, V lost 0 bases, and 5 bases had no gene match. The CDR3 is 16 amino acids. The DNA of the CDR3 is TGTGCCAGCAGCGTAGAGGGACTAGCGGGAGAGGGTGAGCAGTTCTTC. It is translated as CASSVEGLAGEGEQFF.

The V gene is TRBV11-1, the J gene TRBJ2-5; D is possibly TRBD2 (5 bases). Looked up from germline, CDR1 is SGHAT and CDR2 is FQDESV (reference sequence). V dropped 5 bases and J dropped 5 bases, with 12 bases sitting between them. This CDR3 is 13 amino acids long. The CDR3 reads CASSEGRRETQYF. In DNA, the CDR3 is TGTGCCAGCAGCGAGGGTCGAAGGGAGACCCAGTACTTC.

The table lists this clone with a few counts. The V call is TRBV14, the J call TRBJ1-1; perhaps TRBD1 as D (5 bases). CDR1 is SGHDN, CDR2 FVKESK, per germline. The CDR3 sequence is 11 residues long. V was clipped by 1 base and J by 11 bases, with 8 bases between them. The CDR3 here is CASSQGGLAFF. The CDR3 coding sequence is TGTGCCAGCAGCCAAGGGGGGTTGGCTTTCTTT. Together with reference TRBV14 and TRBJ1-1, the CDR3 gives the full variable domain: EAGVTQFPSHSVIEKGQTVTLRCDPISGHDNLYWYRRVMGKEIKFLLHFVKESKQDESGMPNNRFLAERTGGTYSTLKVQPAELEDSGVYFCASSQGGLAFFGQGTRLTVV.

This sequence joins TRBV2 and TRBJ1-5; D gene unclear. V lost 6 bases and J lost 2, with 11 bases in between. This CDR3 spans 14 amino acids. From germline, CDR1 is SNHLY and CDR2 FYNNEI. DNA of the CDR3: TGTGCCAGCAGCTCAAGCCAAGGCAATCAGCCCCAGCATTTT. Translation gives CASSSSQGNQPQHF.

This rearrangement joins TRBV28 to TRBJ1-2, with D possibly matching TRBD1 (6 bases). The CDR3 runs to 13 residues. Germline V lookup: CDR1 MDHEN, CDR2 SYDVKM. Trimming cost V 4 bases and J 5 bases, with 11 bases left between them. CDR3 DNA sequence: TGTGCCAGCAGTTACAGGGAACTTTATGGCTACACCTTC. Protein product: CASSYRELYGYTF.

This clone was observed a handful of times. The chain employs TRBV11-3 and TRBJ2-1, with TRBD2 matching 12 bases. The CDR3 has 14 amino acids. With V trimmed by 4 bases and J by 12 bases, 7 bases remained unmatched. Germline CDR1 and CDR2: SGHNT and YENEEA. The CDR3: CASSSTLAGGVQFF. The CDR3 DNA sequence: TGTGCCAGCAGCTCCACACTAGCGGGAGGTGTGCAGTTCTTC. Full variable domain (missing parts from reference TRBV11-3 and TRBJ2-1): EAGVVQSPRYKIIEKKQPVAFWCNPISGHNTLYWYLQNLGQGPELLIRYENEEAVDDSQLPKDRFSAERLKGVDSTLKIQPAELGDSAVYLCASSSTLAGGVQFFGPGTRLTVL.

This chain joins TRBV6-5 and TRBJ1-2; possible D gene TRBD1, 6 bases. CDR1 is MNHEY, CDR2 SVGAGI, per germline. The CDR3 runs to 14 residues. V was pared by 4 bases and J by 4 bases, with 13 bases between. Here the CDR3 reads CASSSRTELYGYTF. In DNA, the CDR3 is TGTGCCAGCAGTTCACGGACAGAGCTCTATGGCTACACCTTC.

DNA for the CDR3: TGTGCCAGCAGCAGAACCGGGACTAGCGCCCAAGAGACCCAGTACTTC. This translates into CASSRTGTSAQETQYF. V gene TRBV9 combines with J gene TRBJ2-5; 10 nucleotides line up with TRBD2. With 4 bases clipped from V and 1 base from J, the junction kept 7 bases outside the gene matches. There are 16 residues in the CDR3. CDR1 is SGDLS and CDR2 is YYNGEE in the germline V gene.

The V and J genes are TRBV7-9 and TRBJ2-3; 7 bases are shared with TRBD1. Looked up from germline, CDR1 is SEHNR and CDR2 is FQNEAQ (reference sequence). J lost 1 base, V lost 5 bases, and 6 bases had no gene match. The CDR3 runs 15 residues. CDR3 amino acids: CASSPPGTGTDTQYF. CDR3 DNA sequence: TGTGCCAGCAGCCCCCCCGGGACAGGCACAGATACGCAGTATTTT.

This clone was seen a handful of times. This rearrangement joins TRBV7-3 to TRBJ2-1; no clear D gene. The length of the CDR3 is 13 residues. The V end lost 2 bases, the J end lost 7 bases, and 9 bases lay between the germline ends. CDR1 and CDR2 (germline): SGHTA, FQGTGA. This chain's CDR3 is CASSLGAGNEQFF. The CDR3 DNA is TGTGCCAGCAGCTTAGGAGCTGGGAATGAGCAGTTCTTC.

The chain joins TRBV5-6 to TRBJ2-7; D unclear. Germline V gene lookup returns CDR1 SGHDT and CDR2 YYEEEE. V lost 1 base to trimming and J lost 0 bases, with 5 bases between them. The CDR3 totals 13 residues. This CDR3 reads CASSLSPSYEQYF. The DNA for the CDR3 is TGTGCCAGCAGCTTGAGTCCCTCCTACGAGCAGTACTTC.

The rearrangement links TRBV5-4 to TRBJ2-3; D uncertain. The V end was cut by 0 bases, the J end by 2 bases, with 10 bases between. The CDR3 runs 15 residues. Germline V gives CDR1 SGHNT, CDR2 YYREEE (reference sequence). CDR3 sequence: CASSLGVGPTDTQYF. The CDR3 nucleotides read TGTGCCAGCAGCTTGGGGGTCGGTCCCACAGATACGCAGTATTTT.

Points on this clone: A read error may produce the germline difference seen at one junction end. The CDR3 sequence is CASSQGTNQPQHF. Here the CDR3 DNA reads TGTGCAAGCAGTCAGGGTACCAATCAGCCCCAGCATTTT. The chain joins TRBV2 to TRBJ1-5, with D maybe TRBD1 (5 bases). The CDR3 totals 13 residues. The germline V gene encodes CDR1 SNHLY and CDR2 FYNNEI.

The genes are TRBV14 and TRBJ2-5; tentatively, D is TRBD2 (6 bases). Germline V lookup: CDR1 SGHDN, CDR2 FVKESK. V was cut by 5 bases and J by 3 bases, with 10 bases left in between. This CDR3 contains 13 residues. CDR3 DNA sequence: TGTGCCAGCAGCAGCCGACTAGAAGAGACCCAGTACTTC. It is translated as CASSSRLEETQYF. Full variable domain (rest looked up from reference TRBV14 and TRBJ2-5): EAGVTQFPSHSVIEKGQTVTLRCDPISGHDNLYWYRRVMGKEIKFLLHFVKESKQDESGMPNNRFLAERTGGTYSTLKVQPAELEDSGVYFCASSSRLEETQYFGPGTRLLVL.